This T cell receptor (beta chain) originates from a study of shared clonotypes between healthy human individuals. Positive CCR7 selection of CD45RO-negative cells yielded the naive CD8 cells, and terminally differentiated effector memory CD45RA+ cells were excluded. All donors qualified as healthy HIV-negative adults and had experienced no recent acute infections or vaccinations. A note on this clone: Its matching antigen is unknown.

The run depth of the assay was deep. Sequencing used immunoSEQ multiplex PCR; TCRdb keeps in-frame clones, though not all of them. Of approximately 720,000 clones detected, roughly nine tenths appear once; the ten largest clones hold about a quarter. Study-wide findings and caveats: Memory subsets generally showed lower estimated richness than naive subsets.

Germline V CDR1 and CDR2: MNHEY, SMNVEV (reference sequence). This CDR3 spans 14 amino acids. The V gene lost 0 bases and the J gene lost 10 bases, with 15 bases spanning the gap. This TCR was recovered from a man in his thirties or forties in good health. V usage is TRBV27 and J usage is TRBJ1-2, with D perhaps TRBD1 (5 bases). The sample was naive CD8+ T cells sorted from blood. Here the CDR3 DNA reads TGTGCCAGCAGTTTATCTCGGTCTTCAGGGACCTACACCTTC. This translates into CASSLSRSSGTYTF.